The clone carrying this T cell receptor (beta chain) appeared a few times. Its cognate antigen is unknown. The data stem from a study of T cells in narcolepsy. The V segment lost 4 bases and the J segment 2 bases; nucleotides outside the gene matches: 9. Germline CDR1 SGHRS, CDR2 YFSETQ. The CDR3 extends over 16 amino acids. Profiling relied on immunoSEQ multiplex PCR, and the TCRdb table lists in-frame clones only, not all of them. The sample contains around 28,000 clones, around 80% of which appear only once. Regarding the study as a whole: Healthy controls reportedly lacked the autoreactive clonotypes serially found in patients' blood.

Specimen: CD45RA- memory CD4+ T cells from PBMCs. The V and J genes are TRBV5-1 and TRBJ2-7, with 10 bases lining up with TRBD2. The receptor's source is a human donor with narcolepsy. The CDR3 DNA follows: TGCGCCAGCAGCAAGTCGACTAGCGGGCTTACCTACGAGCAGTACTTC. This gives the protein CASSKSTSGLTYEQYF.